Each of the 20 T cell receptor beta chains below was sequenced from the same sample in a study of control samples from healthy donors and cancer patients. The data were produced by immunoSEQ multiplex PCR, yet TCRdb's version contains in-frame clones alone and is incomplete. The sample has some 220,000 clones, 90% to 95% seen once; the top ten hold roughly 1.6%. The specimen sequenced was blood. The receptors stem from a man aged 50-59 years in good health.

This clone was observed a single time. The rearrangement links TRBV9 to TRBJ2-1; 10 positions agree with TRBD1. Germline values: CDR1 SGDLS, CDR2 YYNGEE. This CDR3 has 15 residues. V lost 4 bases to trimming and J lost 5 bases; unmatched junction nucleotides: 6. CDR3 in DNA: TGTGCCAGCAGCCCCCGAGGGACAGGGGACAATGAGCAGTTCTTC. Its translation: CASSPRGTGDNEQFF. Drawing the rest from reference TRBV9 and TRBJ2-1, the complete variable domain is DSGVTQTPKHLITATGQRVTLRCSPRSGDLSVYWYQQSLDQGLQFLIQYYNGEERAKGNILERFSAQQFPDLHSELNLSSLELGDSALYFCASSPRGTGDNEQFFGPGTRLTVL.

The CDR3 loop is CASSLGGDQPQHF. The CDR3 nucleotides read TGTGCCAGCAGCTTGGGGGGGGATCAGCCCCAGCATTTT. The genes are TRBV5-4 and TRBJ1-5; D may be TRBD1 (5 bases). The V end was cut by 0 bases, the J end by 5 bases, with 6 bases between. Per germline, CDR1 SGHNT and CDR2 YYREEE (reference sequence). The CDR3 loop spans 13 amino acids.

This clone was observed a single time. This rearrangement joins TRBV5-1 to TRBJ2-3; 8 nucleotides line up with TRBD2. CDR1 and CDR2 from the germline V gene are SGHRS and YFSETQ. The ends lost 6 bases at V and 2 bases at J; junction bases unmatched: 8. The CDR3 extends over 15 amino acids. This CDR3 is CASKSRGGLTDTQYF. In nucleotides, the CDR3 is TGCGCCAGCAAATCCCGGGGGGGGCTCACAGATACGCAGTATTTT.

The V gene is TRBV30, the J gene TRBJ2-3; 9 bases fit TRBD1. The CDR3 runs 15 residues. V trimming: 3 bases; J trimming: 0 bases; junction bases outside the gene matches: 4. CDR1 GTSNPN and CDR2 SVGIG come from the germline V gene (reference sequence). The chain's CDR3 is CAWSLQGASTDTQYF. In DNA form, the CDR3 reads TGTGCCTGGAGCCTACAGGGGGCGAGCACAGATACGCAGTATTTT.

CDR3 residues: CASSPPRRGGTDTQYF. The CDR3 nucleotides read TGTGCCAGCAGCCCCCCTAGGCGGGGTGGCACAGATACGCAGTATTTT. This chain uses TRBV3-1 (or the pseudogene TRBV3-2) with TRBJ2-3; possible D gene TRBD2, 6 bases. The germline V gene encodes CDR1 LGHDT and CDR2 YNNKEL (reference sequence). V was pared by 4 bases and J by 1 base, with 15 bases between. This CDR3 is built from 16 residues.

This chain connects TRBV9 to TRBJ1-2; D uncertain. This CDR3 is built from 15 residues. The germline gives CDR1 SGDLS, CDR2 YYNGEE. V lost 4 bases, J lost 8 bases, and 21 bases lay in between. CDR3 in amino acids: CASSPREGLIGGYTF. The CDR3 nucleotides read TGTGCCAGCAGCCCCCGAGAAGGCCTCATCGGCGGCTACACCTTC.

The chain carries TRBV30 and TRBJ1-5; D remains unclear. Trimming removed 2 bases from V and 4 bases from J, with 12 bases in between. Germline V gene data show CDR1 as GTSNPN and CDR2 as SVGIG (reference sequence). This CDR3 region has 14 residues. CDR3 DNA: TGTGCCTGGAGTACCCCTAATACAAATCAGCCCCAGCATTTT. Translation gives CAWSTPNTNQPQHF.

This clone has a single count. V is TRBV6-6 and J is TRBJ1-6; D ambiguous. Germline-derived CDR1 and CDR2 are MNHNY and SVGAGI (reference sequence). CDR3 length: 15 residues. V lost 0 bases, J lost 5 bases, and 8 bases lay in between. The CDR3 region has the DNA TGTGCCAGCAGTTACTCCCCGCTTGATAATTCACCCCTCCACTTT. As protein: CASSYSPLDNSPLHF.

The CDR3 spells CASSDRVETQYF. The CDR3 coding sequence is TGTGCCAGCAGTGACAGGGTTGAGACCCAGTACTTC. The chain uses TRBV6-6 and TRBJ2-5; TRBD1 agrees at 7 bases. Trimming at V came to 5 bases and at J to 5 bases, leaving 2 bases not matched to a gene. The CDR3 covers 12 residues. The germline CDR1 and CDR2 sequences are MNHNY and SVGAGI (reference sequence).

The rearrangement joins TRBV27 to TRBJ1-1; D is possibly TRBD1 (5 bases). The germline V gene has CDR1 MNHEY and CDR2 SMNVEV (reference sequence). The CDR3 totals 14 residues. V dropped 0 bases and J dropped 4 bases, with 9 bases sitting between them. CDR3 DNA sequence: TGTGCCAGCAGTTTATCGAGGGGAGGCACTGAAGCTTTCTTT. Amino acid sequence: CASSLSRGGTEAFF.

The V and J genes are TRBV2 and TRBJ1-1; D is possibly TRBD1 (5 bases). The CDR3 is made up of 11 amino acids. V lost 6 bases and J 11 bases, leaving 13 bases between the germline ends. CDR1 SNHLY and CDR2 FYNNEI come from the germline V gene. The CDR3 is CASRLQGGAFF. Here the CDR3 DNA reads TGTGCCAGCAGACTCCAGGGAGGCGCTTTCTTT. Looking up the rest from reference TRBV2 and TRBJ1-1 gives the full variable domain: EPEVTQTPSHQVTQMGQEVILRCVPISNHLYFYWYRQILGQKVEFLVSFYNNEISEKSEIFDDQFSVERPDGSNFTLKIRSTKLEDSAMYFCASRLQGGAFFGQGTRLTVV.

The chain uses TRBV19 and TRBJ1-2; D remains unclear. Looked up from germline, CDR1 is LNHDA and CDR2 is SQIVND (reference sequence). V gave up 0 bases and J gave up 7 bases, with 9 bases separating them. The CDR3 totals 13 residues. The CDR3 sequence is CASSIETVTGYTF. The CDR3 DNA sequence: TGTGCCAGTAGTATAGAAACAGTGACTGGCTACACCTTC.

This clone appeared once. The gene calls are TRBV5-1 and TRBJ1-1; D remains ambiguous. Trimming took off 0 bases at V and 0 bases at J, with 6 bases between the two ends. Germline CDR1 and CDR2: SGHRS and YFSETQ. The CDR3 is 14 residues long. The CDR3 bases are TGCGCCAGCAGCTTGGAAACCTTGAACACTGAAGCTTTCTTT. Protein: CASSLETLNTEAFF.

The chain employs TRBV3-1 (or the pseudogene TRBV3-2) and TRBJ2-2; TRBD2 agrees at 8 bases. Germline CDR1 LGHDT, CDR2 YNNKEL (reference sequence). This CDR3 spans 14 amino acids. Trimming took 8 bases from V and 0 from J; bases not matched to a gene: 2. The CDR3 loop reads CASREGANTGELFF. As DNA, the CDR3 is TGTGCCAGCCGGGAGGGCGCGAACACCGGGGAGCTGTTTTTT.

The rearrangement links TRBV7-9 to TRBJ2-7, with a tentative D call TRBD1 (6 bases). V was clipped by 3 bases and J by 4 bases, with 7 bases between them. The CDR3 totals 12 residues. Germline V gene data show CDR1 as SEHNR and CDR2 as FQNEAQ (reference sequence). CDR3 nucleotide sequence: TGTGCCAGCAGCTTCGGACAGTACGAGCAGTACGTC. Translation: CASSFGQYEQYV.

The sample holds one count of this clone. The chain uses TRBV6-6 and TRBJ2-7; TRBD1 agrees at 8 bases. With 2 bases clipped from V and 2 bases from J, the junction kept 5 bases outside the gene matches. The CDR3 is made up of 15 amino acids. Per the germline V gene, CDR1 is MNHNY and CDR2 is SVGAGI (reference sequence). Here the CDR3 DNA reads TGTGCCAGCAGTTACGGTGTACAGGGGGCCTACGAGCAGTACTTC. Protein sequence: CASSYGVQGAYEQYF.

The chain is built from TRBV14 and TRBJ2-6; D not certain. Looked up from germline, CDR1 is SGHDN and CDR2 is FVKESK. CDR3 length equals 18 residues. The ends were cut back, 0 bases at V and 0 bases at J, with 12 bases in the middle. This CDR3 reads CASSQDSSRGSGANVLTF. For the CDR3, the DNA is TGTGCCAGCAGCCAAGACTCTTCCCGCGGCTCTGGGGCCAACGTCCTGACTTTC.

The CDR3 region is CASRGLEDEQYF. For the CDR3, the DNA is TGTGCCAGCAGGGGACTAGAGGACGAGCAGTACTTC. V gene TRBV6-5 combines with J gene TRBJ2-7; TRBD2 aligns across 8 bases. The CDR3 sequence is 12 residues long. Germline loops: CDR1 MNHEY, CDR2 SVGAGI. The junction had 3 bases not matched to a gene; V was cut back by 6 bases and J by 5 bases.

V gene TRBV10-1 combines with J gene TRBJ2-2; D is possibly TRBD1 (6 bases). CDR1 and CDR2 from the germline V gene are WNHNN and SYGVQD (reference sequence). V dropped 6 bases and J dropped 1 base, with 9 bases sitting between them. The CDR3 extends over 14 amino acids. In DNA, the CDR3 is TGCGCCAGCAGAGGGACACTGAACACCGGGGAGCTGTTTTTT. Its translation is CASRGTLNTGELFF.

The chain couples TRBV5-1 to TRBJ1-1; 9 bases are shared with TRBD1. The CDR3 runs to 15 residues. After removal of 4 bases from V and 10 bases from J, the junction contained 14 bases not matched to a gene. Germline V gives CDR1 SGHRS, CDR2 YFSETQ. The chain's CDR3 is CASSPVGTGREGAFF. In DNA, the CDR3 is TGCGCCAGCAGCCCCGTTGGGACAGGGAGGGAGGGAGCTTTCTTT.